The clone carrying this TCR beta chain showed up many times. The sample is drawn from a study of regulatory T cells in long-lasting Graves disease. The time point: persistent/refractory GD, antithyroid drugs over 5 years with positive TRAb. From PBMCs, RNA was extracted and then used to make the TCR library. Arm-PCR of CDR3 regions and iRepertoire HTBI primers were used to build TCR beta libraries. MiXCR, run by TCRdb on the multiplex PCR reads, gives a single entry per CDR3 protein. The sample yields a few hundred thousand distinct CDR3 sequences, roughly 25% seen once. The CDR3 spans 16 residues. After removal of 5 bases from V and 9 bases from J, the junction contained 15 bases not matched to a gene. Looked up from germline, CDR1 is SGHAT and CDR2 is FQNNGV.

This clonotype was sampled from a woman between 40 and 55 years old with Graves disease. The starting material was peripheral blood mononuclear cells (PBMCs), obtained when the disease was refractory, from a patient treated with antithyroid drugs. The rearrangement uses TRBV11-2 and TRBJ2-2; 7 bases agree with TRBD2. The CDR3: CASSPLAGRALRELFF. CDR3 DNA sequence: TGTGCCAGCAGCCCATTAGCAGGGAGGGCCCTCCGGGAGCTGTTTTTT.